This record looks at one T cell receptor beta chain sequence and its context. Its target is not known. The data originate from a study of OX40 agonist ivuxolimab in advanced cancers. General study findings and limits: Doses of 0.1 to 3.0 mg/kg were accompanied by clonal expansion of CD4+ and CD8+ blood T cells by week 6.

Sequenced by immunoSEQ multiplex PCR; TCRdb stores in-frame clones only, minus some. This sample has some 14,000 clones; under 85% occur once, and the top ten carry less than 40%. Per the germline V gene, CDR1 is MNHEY and CDR2 is SMNVEV (reference sequence). The junction had 6 bases not matched to a gene; V was cut back by 6 bases and J by 1 base. The CDR3 is made up of 15 amino acids. The specimen comprised CD4+ or CD8+ T cells sorted from blood, sampled in a trial of the OX40 agonist ivuxolimab. The sequence came from an adult with an advanced solid tumor such as melanoma, head and neck, liver or kidney cancer. The chain joins TRBV27 to TRBJ2-3; 8 nucleotides align to TRBD2. The DNA for the CDR3 is TGTGCCAGCAGGACCGGGAGGGCCGGCACAGATACGCAGTATTTT. As protein: CASRTGRAGTDTQYF.